These T cell receptor beta chains were read from a single sample in a study of blood T cell repertoires in COVID-19. Assay: immunoSEQ multiplex PCR; the TCRdb copy retains only in-frame clones and omits some. The table shows around 290,000 clones, with about 90% occurring only once. The specimen was peripheral blood. The receptors shown here come from a woman in her 50s who had recovered from COVID-19. Each CDR3 is given with its conserved first and last residue. The D gene is left open where the match is weak. Rows may omit the clone size; those that give it use once, few, many or a size class.

v_gene,d_gene,j_gene,abundance,CDR3aa,CDR3nt
TRBV12-3/TRBV12-4,NA,TRBJ2-5,NA,CASSFLQETQYF,TGTGCCAGCAGTTTTCTGCAAGAGACCCAGTACTTC
TRBV9,NA,TRBJ1-6,NA,CASSVAQGSSPLHF,NA
TRBV5-4,NA,TRBJ2-3,NA,CASGQLLGATRGDTQYF,TGTGCCAGCGGTCAATTACTCGGAGCGACCCGCGGAGATACGCAGTATTTT
TRBV3-1/TRBV3-2,NA,TRBJ2-6,NA,CASSLTPSGANVLTF,TGTGCCAGCAGCCTCACACCCTCTGGGGCCAACGTCCTGACTTTC
TRBV2,NA,TRBJ2-1,NA,CASSRDWSSYNEQFF,TGTGCCAGCAGTCGAGACTGGAGCTCCTACAATGAGCAGTTCTTC
TRBV2,TRBD2,TRBJ2-5,NA,CASSEALRLAGNYQETQYF,TGTGCCAGCAGTGAAGCGCTACGACTAGCGGGGAACTACCAAGAGACCCAGTACTTC
TRBV15,NA,TRBJ2-1,NA,CAFQARMEGNEQFF,TGTGCCTTCCAGGCCAGGATGGAGGGAAATGAGCAGTTCTTC
TRBV6-6,TRBD1,TRBJ1-1,NA,CASSPTGGTEAFF,TGTGCCAGCAGTCCTACAGGGGGCACTGAAGCTTTCTTT
TRBV23-1,TRBD1,TRBJ1-1,NA,CASSPPGQGAYTEAFF,TGCGCCAGCAGTCCGCCGGGACAGGGGGCGTACACTGAAGCTTTCTTT
TRBV6-2/TRBV6-3,NA,TRBJ2-5,NA,CASSYSPSPGSHQYF,TGTGCCAGCAGTTACTCGCCCTCGCCGGGATCCCACCAGTACTTC
TRBV19,NA,TRBJ1-5,NA,CASSISSSGSQPQHF,TGTGCCAGTAGTATCTCGAGTAGTGGTTCCCAGCCCCAGCATTTT
TRBV15,NA,TRBJ1-2,NA,CATSRGQELGYTF,TGTGCCACCAGCAGAGGACAGGAACTAGGCTACACCTTC
TRBV27,NA,TRBJ2-7,NA,CASSRALLAPEQYF,TGTGCCAGCTCACGAGCCCTGCTAGCGCCCGAGCAGTACTTC
TRBV7-9,TRBD1,TRBJ1-2,NA,CASSLGAGTGDGYTF,TGTGCCAGCAGCTTAGGGGCCGGGACAGGGGATGGCTACACCTTC
TRBV13,NA,TRBJ2-3,NA,CASSKIAVRGTDTQYF,TGTGCCAGCAGCAAGATAGCGGTGAGGGGCACAGATACGCAGTATTTT
TRBV27,TRBD2,TRBJ2-1,NA,CASRLSGRSYNEQFF,TGTGCCAGCAGACTTAGCGGGCGGTCCTACAATGAGCAGTTCTTC
TRBV7-2,TRBD2,TRBJ2-2,NA,CASSRTSRNTGELFF,TGTGCCAGCAGCCGGACTAGCCGGAACACCGGGGAGCTGTTTTTT
TRBV5-6,NA,TRBJ1-1,NA,CASSFPYGNTEAFF,TGTGCCAGCAGCTTCCCTTACGGGAACACTGAAGCTTTCTTT
TRBV12-3/TRBV12-4,NA,TRBJ2-7,NA,CASSLGLTAEQYF,TGTGCCAGCAGTTTAGGCTTGACAGCCGAGCAGTACTTC
TRBV6-5,NA,TRBJ2-7,NA,CASNPGWGYEQYF,TGTGCCAGCAATCCAGGGTGGGGCTACGAGCAGTACTTC
TRBV11-2,NA,TRBJ2-7,NA,CASSRPRQASHEQYF,TGTGCCAGCAGCCGTCCCAGACAGGCGTCCCACGAGCAGTACTTC
TRBV27,TRBD2,TRBJ2-5,NA,CASSLSGAARETQYF,TGTGCCAGCAGTTTGAGCGGGGCCGCGCGGGAGACCCAGTACTTC
TRBV6-2/TRBV6-3,NA,TRBJ1-5,NA,CASSQLPGGQPQHF,TGTGCCAGCAGCCAGCTCCCCGGCGGGCAGCCCCAGCATTTT
TRBV6-1,TRBD1,TRBJ2-2,NA,CASSENRGANTGELFF,TGTGCCAGCAGTGAGAACAGGGGCGCGAACACCGGGGAGCTGTTTTTT
TRBV19,NA,TRBJ1-1,NA,CASSMRGTFTEAFF,TGTGCCAGTAGTATGAGAGGGACATTCACTGAAGCTTTCTTT
TRBV5-8,TRBD2,TRBJ2-3,NA,CASSFYSGGTDTQYF,TGTGCCAGCAGCTTCTATAGCGGGGGCACAGATACGCAGTATTTT
TRBV27,NA,TRBJ1-5,NA,CASSPGGPLGNQPQHF,TGTGCCAGCAGTCCGGGGGGGCCCCTTGGCAATCAGCCCCAGCATTTT
TRBV6-5,TRBD1,TRBJ1-6,once,CASRIDRGYSPLHF,TGTGCCAGCCGTATCGACAGGGGGTATTCACCCCTCCACTTT
TRBV7-2,TRBD1,TRBJ2-7,NA,CASSLVFGTGYEQYF,TGTGCCAGCAGCTTAGTGTTCGGGACAGGGTACGAGCAGTACTTC
TRBV7-8,TRBD2,TRBJ2-1,NA,CASRAPGLAYHEQFF,TGTGCCAGCAGGGCACCGGGACTAGCGTACCATGAGCAGTTCTTC
TRBV19,NA,TRBJ1-1,NA,CASSLPGGAMNTEAFF,TGTGCCAGTAGTTTGCCGGGCGGGGCGATGAACACTGAAGCTTTCTTT
TRBV28,TRBD2,TRBJ2-2,once,CASWGGAGVIGELFF,TGTGCCAGTTGGGGAGGAGCGGGAGTAATCGGGGAGCTGTTTTTT
TRBV28,TRBD2,TRBJ2-1,NA,CASRKGGGPYNEQFF,TGTGCCAGCAGGAAGGGCGGGGGACCATACAATGAGCAGTTCTTC
TRBV2,TRBD1,TRBJ1-2,NA,CASNRDRGPFGYGYTF,TGTGCCAGCAACCGGGACAGGGGCCCTTTCGGCTATGGCTACACCTTC
TRBV3-1/TRBV3-2,NA,TRBJ1-1,NA,CASSRGPTEAFF,TGTGCCAGCAGCCGGGGGCCCACTGAAGCTTTCTTT
TRBV19,TRBD2,TRBJ2-2,NA,CASRQRGTGELFF,TGTGCCAGTCGCCAGCGGGGCACCGGGGAGCTGTTTTTT
TRBV24-1,NA,TRBJ1-2,once,CATSSRGRGAEDYGYTF,TGTGCCACCAGTTCGAGGGGTCGGGGGGCTGAAGACTATGGCTACACCTTC
TRBV28,NA,TRBJ1-2,NA,CASSPPGQNYGYTF,TGTGCCAGCAGTCCGCCGGGACAAAACTATGGCTACACCTTC